This T cell receptor (beta chain) originates from a study of CXCR3-negative and CXCR3-positive naive CD8 T cells. Libraries of TRB cDNA were made by 5' RACE and carried UMIs. After re-calling the 5' RACE reads, TCRdb lists one entry per CDR3 protein, DNA absent. Here the sample table reports about 24,000 distinct CDR3 sequences. This CDR3 region has 14 residues. Germline CDR1 SGHTA, CDR2 FQGNSA. This clonotype originated in a human donor in good health. Some clones in this sample may be carry-over from other donors' samples. The chain is built from TRBV7-2 and TRBJ2-1; TCRdb reports TRBD2, a call that lacks DNA to check it against. The sample taken for sequencing was naive CXCR3- CD8+ T cells from blood. The subset here: CD45RO-CCR7+CD27+CD95- naive CD8+ T cells lacking CXCR3 (TNR3-). The CDR3 reads CASSTSGGMFEQFF. The variable domain in full, completed from reference TRBV7-2 and TRBJ2-1, reads GAGVSQSPSNKVTEKGKDVELRCDPISGHTALYWYRQSLGQGLEFLIYFQGNSAPDKSGLPSDRFSAERTGGSVSTLTIQRTQQEDSAVYLCASSTSGGMFEQFFGPGTRLTVL.